This T cell receptor (beta chain) was sequenced for a study of blood T cell repertoires in COVID-19. Study-wide context: The United States, Italy and Spain provided the acute and convalescent COVID-19 samples.

Those enrolled, adults aged about 18 to 89 years, came from under 25 US areas. Source study methods: Estimated nucleated cell counts came from reference gene primer amplification. Measured with immunoSEQ multiplex PCR; TCRdb has only the in-frame clones, and not every one. V, J and clone size are those of that table, while D and trimming were read from the DNA. The sample shows hundreds of thousands of clones, about 89% of them seen only once. CDR3 length: 14 amino acids. Trimming removed 0 bases at V and 9 bases at J, with 13 bases between. CDR1 is SGDLS and CDR2 is YYNGEE in the germline V gene. The chain carries TRBV9 and TRBJ1-5; D not certain. The sample was PBMCs or T cells enriched from blood (not recorded which). The TCR was taken from a woman between 40 and 50 years old who had recovered from COVID-19. CDR3 loop: CASSVDLSRGPQHF. The CDR3 nucleotides read TGTGCCAGCAGCGTAGATCTCTCCCGGGGGCCCCAGCATTTT. The full variable domain, its missing parts supplied by reference TRBV9 and TRBJ1-5, is DSGVTQTPKHLITATGQRVTLRCSPRSGDLSVYWYQQSLDQGLQFLIQYYNGEERAKGNILERFSAQQFPDLHSELNLSSLELGDSALYFCASSVDLSRGPQHFGDGTRLSIL.